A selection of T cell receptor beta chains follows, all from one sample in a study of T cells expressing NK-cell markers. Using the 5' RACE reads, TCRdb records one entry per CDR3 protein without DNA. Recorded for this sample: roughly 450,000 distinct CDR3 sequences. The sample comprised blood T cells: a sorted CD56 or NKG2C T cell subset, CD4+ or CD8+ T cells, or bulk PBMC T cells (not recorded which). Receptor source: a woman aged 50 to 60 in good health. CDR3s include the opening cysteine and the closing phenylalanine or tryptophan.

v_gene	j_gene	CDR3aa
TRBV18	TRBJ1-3	CASSPMDRSSGNTIYF
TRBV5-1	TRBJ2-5	CASSLRGQETQYF
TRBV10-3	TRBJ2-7	CAIRGPGHGTYEQYF
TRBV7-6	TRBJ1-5	CASSLGGKEPQHF
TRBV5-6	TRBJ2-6	CATSPIPGANVLTF
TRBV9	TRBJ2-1	CASSVEWGGLGQFF
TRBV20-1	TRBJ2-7	CSARDPLVLEQYF
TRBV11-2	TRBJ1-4	CASSPKTGLGEKLFF
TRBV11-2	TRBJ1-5	CASSSWGSGLSNQPQHF
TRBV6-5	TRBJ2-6	CASTLGLAGFGANVLTF
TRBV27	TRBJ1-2	CASSPTTGQGIYGYTF
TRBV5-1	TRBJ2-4	CASSLVAWREDLAKNIQYF
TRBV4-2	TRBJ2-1	CASSQGHQSSYNEQFF
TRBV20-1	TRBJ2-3	CSAREGKGTDTQYF
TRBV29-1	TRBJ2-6	CSAVPLDRVTLSGANVLTF
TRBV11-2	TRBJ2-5	CASSLAGTGGEETQYF
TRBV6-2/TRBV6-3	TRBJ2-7	CASRFRREPSYEQYF
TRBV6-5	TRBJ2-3	CASRSTELADTQYF
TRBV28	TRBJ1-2	CASSISTGGGGYTF
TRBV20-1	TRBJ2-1	CSARLFTTYNEQFF
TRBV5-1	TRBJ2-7	CASSSTQDRSSYEQYF
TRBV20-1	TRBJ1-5	CSGTAAGIGQPQHF
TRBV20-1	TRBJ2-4	CRELDSSAKNIQYF
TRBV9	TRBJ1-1	CASNPGWGTEAFF
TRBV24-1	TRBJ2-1	CATSDLRSYNEQFF
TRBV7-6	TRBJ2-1	CASSFAFEKSEQFF
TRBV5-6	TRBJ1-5	CASSLGGGALNQPQHF
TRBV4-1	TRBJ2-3	CASSQDRFSGSTDTQYF
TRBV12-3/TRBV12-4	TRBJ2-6	CASSQRGESGANVLTF
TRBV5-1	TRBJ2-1	CASSSEGTIEQFF
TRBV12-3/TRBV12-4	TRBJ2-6	CASSQTGTSGSGGANVLTF
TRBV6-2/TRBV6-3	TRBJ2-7	CASKDRLMESFPREQYF
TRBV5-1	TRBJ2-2	CASTRGKTSGRSGTGELFF
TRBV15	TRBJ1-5	CATSSLGRDNQPQHF
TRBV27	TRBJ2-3	CASSLRLGGTYF
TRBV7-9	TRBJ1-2	CASSLVGTGDGYTF
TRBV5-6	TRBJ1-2	CASSGEPAGYTF
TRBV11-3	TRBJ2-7	CASSLDPAGGYEQYF
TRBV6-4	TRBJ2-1	CASSERGSSYNEQFF
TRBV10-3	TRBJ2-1	CAISDRLAGGPFLLNEQFF
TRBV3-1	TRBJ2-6	CASSQGGGLTGANVLTF
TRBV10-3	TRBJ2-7	CAISFPGQSYDTRAAEQYF
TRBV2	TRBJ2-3	CASSGRGGSTDTQYF